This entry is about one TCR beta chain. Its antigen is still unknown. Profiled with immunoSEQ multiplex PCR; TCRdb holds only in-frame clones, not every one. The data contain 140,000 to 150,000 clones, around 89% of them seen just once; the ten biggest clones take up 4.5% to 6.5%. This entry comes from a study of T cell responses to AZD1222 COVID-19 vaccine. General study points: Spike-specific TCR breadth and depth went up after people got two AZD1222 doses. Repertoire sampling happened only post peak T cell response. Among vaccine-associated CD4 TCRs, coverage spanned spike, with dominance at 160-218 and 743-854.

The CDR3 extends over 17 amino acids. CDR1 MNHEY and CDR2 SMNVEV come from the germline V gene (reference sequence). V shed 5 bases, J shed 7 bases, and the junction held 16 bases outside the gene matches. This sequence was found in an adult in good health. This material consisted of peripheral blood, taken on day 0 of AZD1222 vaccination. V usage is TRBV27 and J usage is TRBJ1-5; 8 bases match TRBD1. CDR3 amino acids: CASSPRPDRVNGQPQHF. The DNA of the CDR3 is TGTGCCAGCAGTCCCCGACCGGACAGGGTTAATGGCCAGCCCCAGCATTTT.